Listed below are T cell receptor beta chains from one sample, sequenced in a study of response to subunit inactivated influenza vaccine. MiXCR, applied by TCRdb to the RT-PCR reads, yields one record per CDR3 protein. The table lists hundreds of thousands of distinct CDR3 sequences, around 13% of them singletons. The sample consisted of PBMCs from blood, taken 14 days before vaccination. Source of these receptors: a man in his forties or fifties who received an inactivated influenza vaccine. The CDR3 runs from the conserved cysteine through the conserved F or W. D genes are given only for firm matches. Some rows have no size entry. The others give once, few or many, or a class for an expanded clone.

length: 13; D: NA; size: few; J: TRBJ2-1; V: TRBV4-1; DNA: TGCGCCAGCAGCCAAGACCCATTAGCTGAGCAGTTCTTC; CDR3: CASSQDPLAEQFF
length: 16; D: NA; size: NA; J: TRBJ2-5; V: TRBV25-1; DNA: TGTGCCAGCAGTGAAGCCAGTGTGGGGATCATGCAGACCCAGTACTTC; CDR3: CASSEASVGIMQTQYF
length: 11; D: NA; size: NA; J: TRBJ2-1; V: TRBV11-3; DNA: TGTGGCTTATGGTCCCACAATGAGCAGTTCTTC; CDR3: CGLWSHNEQFF
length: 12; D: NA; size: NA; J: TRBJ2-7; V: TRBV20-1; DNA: TGCAGTGCTAACAGGGAGGTGCGCGAGCAGTACTTC; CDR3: CSANREVREQYF
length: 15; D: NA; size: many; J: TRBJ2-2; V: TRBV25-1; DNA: TGTGCCAGCAGTGAACTTGAAACCGTGTCTGGGGAGCTGTTTTTT; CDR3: CASSELETVSGELFF
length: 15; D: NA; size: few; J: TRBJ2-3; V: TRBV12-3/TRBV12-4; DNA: TGTGCCAGCAGTTCAGGGGGGATAGTAGCAGATACGCAGTATTTT; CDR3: CASSSGGIVADTQYF
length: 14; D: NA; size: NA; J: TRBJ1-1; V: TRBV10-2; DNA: TGCGCCAGCAGTGATTCGACAGCCCCAAGTAAAGCTTTCTTT; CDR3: CASSDSTAPSKAFF
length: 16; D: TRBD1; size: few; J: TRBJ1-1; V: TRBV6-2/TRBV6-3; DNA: TGTGCCAGCAGACAAAACTCAGGGGGCTCGAACACTGAAGCTTTCTTT; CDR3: CASRQNSGGSNTEAFF
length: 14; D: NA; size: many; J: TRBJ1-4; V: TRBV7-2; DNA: TGTGCCAGCAGCCCTAGTCGAACTAATGAAAAACTGTTTTTT; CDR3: CASSPSRTNEKLFF
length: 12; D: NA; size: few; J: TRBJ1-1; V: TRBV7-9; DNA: TGTGCCAGCGGCGGACGGAACACTGAAGCTTTCTTT; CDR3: CASGGRNTEAFF
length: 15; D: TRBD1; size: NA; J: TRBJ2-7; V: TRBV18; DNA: TGTGCCAGTCTCCTCCTCCCGGGACAGGGTGGCGAGCAGTACTTC; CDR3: CASLLLPGQGGEQYF
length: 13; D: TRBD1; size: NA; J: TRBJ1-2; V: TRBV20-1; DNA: TGCAGTGCTAGCGGACAGGCCAACCATGGCTACACCTTC; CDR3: CSASGQANHGYTF
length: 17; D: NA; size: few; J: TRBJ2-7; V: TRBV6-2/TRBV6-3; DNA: TGTGCCAGCACCCAAACGACGCCGGGACGTCGCTCCTACGAGCAGTACTTC; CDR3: CASTQTTPGRRSYEQYF
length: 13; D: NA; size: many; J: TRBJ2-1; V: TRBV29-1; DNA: TGCAGCGCCCTGGGGTGGGATCGAAATGAGCAGTTCTTC; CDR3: CSALGWDRNEQFF
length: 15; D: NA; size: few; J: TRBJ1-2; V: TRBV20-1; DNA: TGCAGTGCTAGGGTCCAAGGACAGCTCAACTATGGCTACACCTTC; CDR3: CSARVQGQLNYGYTF
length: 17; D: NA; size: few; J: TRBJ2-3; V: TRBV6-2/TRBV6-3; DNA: TGTGCCAGCAGTTACTCGTCGGGACGGAGGAGAACAGATACGCAGTATTTT; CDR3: CASSYSSGRRRTDTQYF
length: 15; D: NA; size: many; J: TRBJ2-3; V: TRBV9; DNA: TGTGCCAGCAGCGTAGGTGGTTTCGGGACAGATACGCAGTATTTT; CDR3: CASSVGGFGTDTQYF
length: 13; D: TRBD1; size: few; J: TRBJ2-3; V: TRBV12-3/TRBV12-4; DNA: TGTGCCAGCAGCGACAGGGTCCCAGATACGCAGTATTTT; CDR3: CASSDRVPDTQYF
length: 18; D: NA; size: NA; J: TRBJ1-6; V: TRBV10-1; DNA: TGCGCCAGCCCCAGTGACCCCATCACCTTTATCTATAATTCACCCCTCCACTTT; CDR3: CASPSDPITFIYNSPLHF
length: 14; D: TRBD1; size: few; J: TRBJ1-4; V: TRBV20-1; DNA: TGCAGTGCTAGAGATTACAGGGGTGGTGAAAAACTGTTTTTT; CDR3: CSARDYRGGEKLFF
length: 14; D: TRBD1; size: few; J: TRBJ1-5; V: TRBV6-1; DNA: TGTGCCAGCATGATAGGACAGGACAATCAGCCCCAGCATTTT; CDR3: CASMIGQDNQPQHF
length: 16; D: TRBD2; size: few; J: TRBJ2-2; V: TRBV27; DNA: TGTGCCAGCAGTCCCTGGACTAGCGCGAACACCGGGGAGCTGTTTTTT; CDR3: CASSPWTSANTGELFF
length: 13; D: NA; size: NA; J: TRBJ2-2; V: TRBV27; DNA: TGTGCCAGCCGGGGGGCCGCGACCGGGGAGCTGTTTTTT; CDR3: CASRGAATGELFF
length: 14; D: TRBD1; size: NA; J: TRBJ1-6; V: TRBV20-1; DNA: TGCAGTGCTAGACGGGACAGAGATAATTCACCCCTCCACTTT; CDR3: CSARRDRDNSPLHF
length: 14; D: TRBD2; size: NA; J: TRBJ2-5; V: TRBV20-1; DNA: TGCAGTGCTGGACGAGCGGGAACACAAGAGACCCAGTACTTC; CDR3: CSAGRAGTQETQYF
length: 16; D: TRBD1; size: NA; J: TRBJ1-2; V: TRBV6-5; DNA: TGTGCCAGCAGTTACTCGACCGTGACAGGGGGCCATGGCTACACCTTC; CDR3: CASSYSTVTGGHGYTF
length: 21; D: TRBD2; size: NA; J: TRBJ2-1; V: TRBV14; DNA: TGTGCCAGCAGCCAACCACGGTGGGCTAGCGGATTCCGTAAGGTTTTTAGTGAGCAGTTCTTC; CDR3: CASSQPRWASGFRKVFSEQFF
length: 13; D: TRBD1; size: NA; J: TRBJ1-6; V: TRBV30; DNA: TGTGCCTGGACGACAGGGTGGAATTCACCCCTCCACTTT; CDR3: CAWTTGWNSPLHF
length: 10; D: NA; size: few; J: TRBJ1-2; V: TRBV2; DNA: TGTGCCAGCCGTGCCTATGGCTACACCTTC; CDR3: CASRAYGYTF
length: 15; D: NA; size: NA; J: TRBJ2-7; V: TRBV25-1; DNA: TGTGCCAGCAGTGAAGGCTCAGTAGCTCGGGGGGAGCAGTACTTC; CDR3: CASSEGSVARGEQYF
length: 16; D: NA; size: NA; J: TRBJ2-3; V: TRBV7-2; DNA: TGTGCCAGCAGCTTAGCGGGGCGGGCAGTTGCAGATACGCAGTATTTT; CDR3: CASSLAGRAVADTQYF
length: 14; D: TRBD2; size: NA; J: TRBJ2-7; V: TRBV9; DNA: TGTGCCAGCAGCGCCTCGGTGGGAGGGGACGAGCAGTACTTC; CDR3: CASSASVGGDEQYF
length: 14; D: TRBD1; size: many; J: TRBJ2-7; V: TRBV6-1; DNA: TGTGCCAGCAGGTCCGGGACAGGGGGTTACGAGCAGTACTTC; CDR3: CASRSGTGGYEQYF
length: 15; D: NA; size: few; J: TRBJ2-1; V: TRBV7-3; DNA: TGTGCCAGCAGCTTAAATTTTAGAACCATCAATGAGCAGTTCTTC; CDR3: CASSLNFRTINEQFF
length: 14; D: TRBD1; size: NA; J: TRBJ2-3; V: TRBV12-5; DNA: TGTGCTAGTGGTTCGGGACAGGGGACAGATACGCAGTATTTT; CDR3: CASGSGQGTDTQYF
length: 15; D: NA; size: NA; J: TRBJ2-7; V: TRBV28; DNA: TGTGCCAGCACCTCCCCCGTGGGGGGCCGCTACGAGCAGTACTTC; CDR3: CASTSPVGGRYEQYF
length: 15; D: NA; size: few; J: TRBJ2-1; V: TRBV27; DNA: TGTGCCAGCAGTACGCGACTAGACGGGTACAATGAGCAGTTCTTC; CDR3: CASSTRLDGYNEQFF
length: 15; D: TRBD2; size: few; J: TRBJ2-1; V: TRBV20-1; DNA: TGCAGTGCTCCAGGCAGGACTAGCGTTTACAATGAGCAGTTCTTC; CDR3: CSAPGRTSVYNEQFF
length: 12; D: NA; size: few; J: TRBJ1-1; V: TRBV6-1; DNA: TGTGCCAGCACGAGGGCGAACACTGAAGCTTTCTTT; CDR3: CASTRANTEAFF
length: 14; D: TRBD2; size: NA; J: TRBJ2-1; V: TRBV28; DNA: TGTGCCAGCAAGCGACTAGCAGGGTACAATGAGCAGTTCTTC; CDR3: CASKRLAGYNEQFF
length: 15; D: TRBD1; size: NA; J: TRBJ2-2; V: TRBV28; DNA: TGTGCCACCACGAAAGGGGGCTCTCACACCGGGGAGCTGTTTTTT; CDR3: CATTKGGSHTGELFF
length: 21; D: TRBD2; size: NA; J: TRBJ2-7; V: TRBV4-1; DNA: TGCGCCAGCAGCCCTTCTCTCTCTTCCCGGGGGACTAGCGGGAAGATCGACGAGCAGTACTTC; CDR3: CASSPSLSSRGTSGKIDEQYF
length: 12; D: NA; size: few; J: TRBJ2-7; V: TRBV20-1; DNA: TGCAGTGCTAGAGTGGGCGGGTCCGAGCAGTACTTC; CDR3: CSARVGGSEQYF
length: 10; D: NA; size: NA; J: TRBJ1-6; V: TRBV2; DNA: TGTGCCATCGGACCTTCACCCCTCCACTTT; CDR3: CAIGPSPLHF
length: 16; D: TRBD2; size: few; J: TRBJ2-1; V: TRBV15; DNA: TGTGCCACCAGCAGAGGACTAGCGGGGGGGCCCAATGAGCAGTTCTTC; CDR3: CATSRGLAGGPNEQFF
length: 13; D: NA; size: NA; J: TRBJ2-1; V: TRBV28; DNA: TGTGCCAGCAGCTACTTGAGGGGTGGTGAGCAGTTCTTC; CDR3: CASSYLRGGEQFF
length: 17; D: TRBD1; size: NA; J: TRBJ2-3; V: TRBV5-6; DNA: TGTGCCAGCAGCTTGTATGCCGGGACAGGGAACACAGATACGCAGTATTTT; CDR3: CASSLYAGTGNTDTQYF
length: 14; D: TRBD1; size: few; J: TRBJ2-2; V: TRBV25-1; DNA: TGTGCCAGCAGGGAAGCGACAGGGCCCGGGGAGCTGTTTTTT; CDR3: CASREATGPGELFF
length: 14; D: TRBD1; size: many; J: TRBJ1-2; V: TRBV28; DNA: TGTGCCAGCAGTTTACCACAGGGGGCATATGGCTACACCTTC; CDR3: CASSLPQGAYGYTF
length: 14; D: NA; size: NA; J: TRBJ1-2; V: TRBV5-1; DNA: TGCGCCAGCAGCTTGGCCGTGTTGGGGGGCGGCTACACCTTC; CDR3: CASSLAVLGGGYTF
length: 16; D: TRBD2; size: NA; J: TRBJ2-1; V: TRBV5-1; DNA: TGCGCCAGCAGCGGGTGGACTAGCGGGAGATTCAATGAGCAGTTCTTC; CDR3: CASSGWTSGRFNEQFF
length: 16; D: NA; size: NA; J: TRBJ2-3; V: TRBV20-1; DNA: TGCAGTGCTAGGCCCCACAGGGCAGTTCACGCAGATACGCAGTATTTT; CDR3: CSARPHRAVHADTQYF
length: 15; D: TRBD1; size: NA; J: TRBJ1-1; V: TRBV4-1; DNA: TGCGCCAGCAGCCATGCCGGACAGGGGCGGACTGAAGCTTTCTTT; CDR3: CASSHAGQGRTEAFF
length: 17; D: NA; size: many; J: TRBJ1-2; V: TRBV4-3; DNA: TGCGCCAGCAGCCAAGGCACCGGGACACAAGTTAACTATGGCTACACCTTC; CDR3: CASSQGTGTQVNYGYTF
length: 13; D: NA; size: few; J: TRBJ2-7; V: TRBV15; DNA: TGTGCCACCAGCGTCGGGGCTCCGGGGGAGCAGTACTTC; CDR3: CATSVGAPGEQYF
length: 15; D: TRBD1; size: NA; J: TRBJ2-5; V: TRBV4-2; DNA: TGTGCCAGCAGCCAAGACGGGACAGTTCAAGAGACCCAGTACTTC; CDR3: CASSQDGTVQETQYF
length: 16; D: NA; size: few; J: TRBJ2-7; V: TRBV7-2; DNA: TGTGCCAGCAGCTTTGTCCCACTAGCTGGTGTATACGAGCAGTACTTC; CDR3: CASSFVPLAGVYEQYF
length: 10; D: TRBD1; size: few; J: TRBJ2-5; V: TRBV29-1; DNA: TGCAGCGTTGAGGGGACAGGGACTAACTTC; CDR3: CSVEGTGTNF
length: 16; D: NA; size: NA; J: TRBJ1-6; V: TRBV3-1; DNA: TGTGCCAGCAGCCAACAAGGTGGGGGGGCGAGGTCACCCCTCCACTTT; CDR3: CASSQQGGGARSPLHF